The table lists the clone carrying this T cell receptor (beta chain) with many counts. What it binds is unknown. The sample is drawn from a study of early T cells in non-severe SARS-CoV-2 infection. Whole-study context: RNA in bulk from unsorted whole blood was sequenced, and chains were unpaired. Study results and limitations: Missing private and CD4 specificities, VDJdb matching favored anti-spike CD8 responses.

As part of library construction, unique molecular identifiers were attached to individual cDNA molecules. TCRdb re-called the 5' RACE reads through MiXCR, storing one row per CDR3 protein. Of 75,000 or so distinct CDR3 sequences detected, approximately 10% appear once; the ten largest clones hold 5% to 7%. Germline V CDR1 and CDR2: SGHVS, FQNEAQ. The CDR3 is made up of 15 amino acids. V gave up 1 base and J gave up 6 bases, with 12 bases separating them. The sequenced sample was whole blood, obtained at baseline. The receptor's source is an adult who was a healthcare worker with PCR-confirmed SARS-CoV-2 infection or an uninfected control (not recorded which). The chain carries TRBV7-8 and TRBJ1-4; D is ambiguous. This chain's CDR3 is CASSLVPGSDEKLFF. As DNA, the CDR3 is TGTGCCAGCAGCTTAGTTCCGGGTTCGGATGAAAAACTGTTTTTT.